The sequence of this TCR beta chain was determined in a study of cytotoxic CD8 clonotypes in ibrutinib-treated CLL. Whole-study context: In all, roughly twelve patients were relapsed/refractory, about 15 were treatment-naive and 17 were IGHV unmutated. Among patients, roughly 25 responded partially and 2 completely; 14 then stayed remitted and around 12 progressed after median about six years. Regarding the study as a whole: Ibrutinib response saw clonality rise, and progression saw it return toward baseline.

Notes on this clone: Its target is not known.

Germline V gives CDR1 SGHRS, CDR2 YFSETQ. This CDR3 region has 16 residues. Deletions cut 4 bases from V and 6 bases from J, with 19 bases between. Method: immunoSEQ multiplex PCR; TCRdb's copy keeps in-frame clones and lacks some. The profile shows about 160,000 clones, around 80% of them singletons. Material: PBMCs, obtained after 24 months of ibrutinib treatment. The chain is built from TRBV5-1 and TRBJ1-4, with a weak D call TRBD1 (5 bases). This clonotype was sampled from a human donor with chronic lymphocytic leukemia. CDR3 nucleotide sequence: TGCGCCAGCAGCCGCACGGGGCCGGGAGGTGATGAAAAACTGTTTTTT. It codes for CASSRTGPGGDEKLFF.